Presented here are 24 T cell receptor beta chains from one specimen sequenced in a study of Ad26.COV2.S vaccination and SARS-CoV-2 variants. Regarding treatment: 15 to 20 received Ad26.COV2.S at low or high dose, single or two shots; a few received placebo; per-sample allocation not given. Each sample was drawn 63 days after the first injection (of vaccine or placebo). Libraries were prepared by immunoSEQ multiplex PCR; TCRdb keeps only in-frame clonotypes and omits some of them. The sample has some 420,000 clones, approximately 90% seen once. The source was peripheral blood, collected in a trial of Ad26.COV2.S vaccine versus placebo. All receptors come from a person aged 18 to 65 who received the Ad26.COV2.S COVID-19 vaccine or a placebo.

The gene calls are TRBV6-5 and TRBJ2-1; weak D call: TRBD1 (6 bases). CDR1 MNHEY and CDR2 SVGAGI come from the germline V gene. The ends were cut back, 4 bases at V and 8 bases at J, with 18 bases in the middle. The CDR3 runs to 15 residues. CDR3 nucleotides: TGTGCCAGCAGTTTGGGTGGACAGTTATTTGATGAGCAGTTCTTC. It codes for CASSLGGQLFDEQFF.

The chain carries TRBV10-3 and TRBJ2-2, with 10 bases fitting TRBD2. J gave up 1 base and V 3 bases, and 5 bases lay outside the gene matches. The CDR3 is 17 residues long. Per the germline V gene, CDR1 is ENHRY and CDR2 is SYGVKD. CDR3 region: CAISDPGLAKNTGELFF. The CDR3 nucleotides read TGTGCCATCAGTGACCCGGGACTAGCGAAGAACACCGGGGAGCTGTTTTTT.

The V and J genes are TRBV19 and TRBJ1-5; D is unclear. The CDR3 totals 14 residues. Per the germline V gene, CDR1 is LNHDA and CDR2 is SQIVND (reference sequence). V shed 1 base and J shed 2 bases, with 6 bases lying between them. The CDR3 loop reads CASSIVLGNQPQHF. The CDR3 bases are TGTGCCAGTAGTATAGTCCTAGGCAATCAGCCCCAGCATTTT.

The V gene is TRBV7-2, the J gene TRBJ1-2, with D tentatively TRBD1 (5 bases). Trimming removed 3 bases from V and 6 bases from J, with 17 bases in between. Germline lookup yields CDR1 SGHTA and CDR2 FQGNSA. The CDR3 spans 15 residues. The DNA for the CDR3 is TGTGCCAGCAGCTTGGGGTTTAGGGGCAGGGATGGCTACACCTTC. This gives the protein CASSLGFRGRDGYTF.

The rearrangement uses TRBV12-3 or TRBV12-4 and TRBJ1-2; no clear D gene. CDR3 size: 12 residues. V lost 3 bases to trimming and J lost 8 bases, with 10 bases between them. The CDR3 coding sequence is TGTGCCAGCAGTTTGTCTCTTTGGGGCTACACCTTC. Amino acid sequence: CASSLSLWGYTF.

The CDR3 nucleotides read TGTGCCAGTAGCATTAAACCGGGACACGTCTACGAGCAGTACTTC. This codes for CASSIKPGHVYEQYF. V is TRBV19 and J is TRBJ2-7, with D possibly TRBD1 on 6 matching bases. The CDR3 length is 15 residues. V lost 6 bases and J lost 3, with 18 bases in between. The germline V gene has CDR1 LNHDA and CDR2 SQIVND (reference sequence).

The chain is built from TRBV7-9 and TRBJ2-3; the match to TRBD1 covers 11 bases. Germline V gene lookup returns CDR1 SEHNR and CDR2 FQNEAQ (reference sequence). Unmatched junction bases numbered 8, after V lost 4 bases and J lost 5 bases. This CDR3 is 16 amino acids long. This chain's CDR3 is CASSSRDRGFGDTQYF. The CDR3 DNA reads TGTGCCAGCAGCTCCAGGGACAGGGGGTTCGGAGATACGCAGTATTTT.

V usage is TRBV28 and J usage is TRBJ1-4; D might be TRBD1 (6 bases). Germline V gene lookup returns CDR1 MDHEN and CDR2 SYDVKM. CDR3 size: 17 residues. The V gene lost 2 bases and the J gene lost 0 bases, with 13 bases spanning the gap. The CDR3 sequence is CASSLVGGAATNEKLFF. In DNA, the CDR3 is TGTGCCAGCAGTTTAGTCGGGGGGGCTGCAACTAATGAAAAACTGTTTTTT.

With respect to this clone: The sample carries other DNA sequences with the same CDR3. CDR3 DNA: TGTGCCAGCAGCTTGGTCGGAACAGGGGGTAGCAATCAGCCCCAGCATTTT. This sequence encodes CASSLVGTGGSNQPQHF. The chain carries TRBV5-5 and TRBJ1-5; 8 bases map to TRBD1. Germline V gene data show CDR1 as SGHKS and CDR2 as YYEKEE (reference sequence). The CDR3 has 17 amino acids. V lost 0 bases to trimming and J lost 0 bases; unmatched junction nucleotides: 5.

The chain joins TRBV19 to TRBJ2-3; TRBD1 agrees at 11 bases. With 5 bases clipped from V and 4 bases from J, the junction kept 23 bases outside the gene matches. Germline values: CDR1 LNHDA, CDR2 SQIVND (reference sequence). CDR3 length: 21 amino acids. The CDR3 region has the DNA TGTGCCAGTAGTCCCCACCAACTACAACCTGGACAGGGGGCGCCCCCAGATACGCAGTATTTT. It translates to CASSPHQLQPGQGAPPDTQYF. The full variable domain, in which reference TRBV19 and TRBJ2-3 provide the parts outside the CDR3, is DGGITQSPKYLFRKEGQNVTLSCEQNLNHDAMYWYRQDPGQGLRLIYYSQIVNDFQKGDIAEGYSVSREKKESFPLTVTSAQKNPTAFYLCASSPHQLQPGQGAPPDTQYFGPGTRLTVL.

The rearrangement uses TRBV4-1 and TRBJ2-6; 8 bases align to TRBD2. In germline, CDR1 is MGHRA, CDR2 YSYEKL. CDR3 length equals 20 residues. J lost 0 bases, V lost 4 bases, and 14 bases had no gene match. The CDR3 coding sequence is TGCGCCAGCAGCCCCGTTAGGAGAGCGGGGGTCTCCTCTGGGGCCAACGTCCTGACTTTC. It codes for CASSPVRRAGVSSGANVLTF.

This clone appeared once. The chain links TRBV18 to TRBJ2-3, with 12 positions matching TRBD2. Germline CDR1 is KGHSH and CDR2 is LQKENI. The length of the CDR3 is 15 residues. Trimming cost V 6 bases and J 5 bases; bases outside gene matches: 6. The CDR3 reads CASSPSGGARDTQYF. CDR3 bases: TGTGCCAGCTCGCCTAGCGGGGGGGCGAGAGATACGCAGTATTTT.

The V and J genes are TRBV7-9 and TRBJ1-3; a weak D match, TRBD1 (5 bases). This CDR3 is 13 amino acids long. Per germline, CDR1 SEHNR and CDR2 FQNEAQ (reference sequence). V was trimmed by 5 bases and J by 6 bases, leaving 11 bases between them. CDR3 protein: CASSPAGVNTIYF. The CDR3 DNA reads TGTGCCAGCAGCCCGGCGGGGGTAAACACCATATATTTT.

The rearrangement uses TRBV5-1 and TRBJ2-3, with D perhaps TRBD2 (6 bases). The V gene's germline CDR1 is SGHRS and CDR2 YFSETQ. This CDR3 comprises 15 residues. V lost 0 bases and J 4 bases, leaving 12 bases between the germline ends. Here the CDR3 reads CASSLAGGIPDTQYF. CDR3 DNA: TGCGCCAGCAGCTTGGCCGGAGGGATCCCAGATACGCAGTATTTT. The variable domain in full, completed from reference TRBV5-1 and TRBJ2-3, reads KAGVTQTPRYLIKTRGQQVTLSCSPISGHRSVSWYQQTPGQGLQFLFEYFSETQRNKGNFPGRFSGRQFSNSRSEMNVSTLELGDSALYLCASSLAGGIPDTQYFGPGTRLTVL.

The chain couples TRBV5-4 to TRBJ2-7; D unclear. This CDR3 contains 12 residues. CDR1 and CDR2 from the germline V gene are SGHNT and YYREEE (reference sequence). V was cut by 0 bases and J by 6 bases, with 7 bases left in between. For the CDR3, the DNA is TGTGCCAGCAGCTTGGACGTTGGCGAGCAGTACTTC. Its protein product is CASSLDVGEQYF.

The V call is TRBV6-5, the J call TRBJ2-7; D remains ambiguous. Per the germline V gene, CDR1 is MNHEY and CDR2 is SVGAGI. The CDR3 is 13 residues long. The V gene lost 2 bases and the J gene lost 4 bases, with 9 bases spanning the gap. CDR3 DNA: TGTGCCAGCAGTTACACGACTCGATACGAGCAGTACTTC. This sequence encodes CASSYTTRYEQYF.

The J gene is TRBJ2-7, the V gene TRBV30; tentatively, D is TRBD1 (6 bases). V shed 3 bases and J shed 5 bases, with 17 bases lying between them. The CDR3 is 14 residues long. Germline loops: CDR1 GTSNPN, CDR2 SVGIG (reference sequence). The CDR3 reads CAWRGAATVNEQYF. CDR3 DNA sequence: TGTGCCTGGAGGGGGGCGGCGACTGTCAACGAGCAGTACTTC.

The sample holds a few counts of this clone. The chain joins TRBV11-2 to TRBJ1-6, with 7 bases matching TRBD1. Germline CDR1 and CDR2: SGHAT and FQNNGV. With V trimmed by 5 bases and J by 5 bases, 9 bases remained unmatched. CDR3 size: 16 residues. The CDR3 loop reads CASSRRGTRDNSPLHF. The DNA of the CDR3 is TGTGCCAGCAGCCGCAGGGGGACAAGAGATAATTCACCCCTCCACTTT.

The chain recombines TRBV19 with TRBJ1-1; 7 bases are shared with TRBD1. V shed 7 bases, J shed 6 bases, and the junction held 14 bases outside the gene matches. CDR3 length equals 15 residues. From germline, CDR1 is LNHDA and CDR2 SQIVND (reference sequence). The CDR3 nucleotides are TGTGCCAGTATCCGGACAGGAGGATTCGACGCTGAAGCTTTCTTT. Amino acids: CASIRTGGFDAEAFF.

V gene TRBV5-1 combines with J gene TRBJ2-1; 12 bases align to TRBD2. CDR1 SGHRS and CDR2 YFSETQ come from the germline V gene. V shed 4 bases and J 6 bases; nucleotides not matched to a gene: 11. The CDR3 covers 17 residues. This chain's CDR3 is CASSHLASGGAINEQFF. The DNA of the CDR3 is TGCGCCAGCAGCCATCTAGCTAGCGGGGGGGCCATCAATGAGCAGTTCTTC. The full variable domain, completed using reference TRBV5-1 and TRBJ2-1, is KAGVTQTPRYLIKTRGQQVTLSCSPISGHRSVSWYQQTPGQGLQFLFEYFSETQRNKGNFPGRFSGRQFSNSRSEMNVSTLELGDSALYLCASSHLASGGAINEQFFGPGTRLTVL.

CDR3 nucleotide sequence: TGTGCCAGTAGTATCGAGGGGGCCCTAGCCAAAAACATTCAGTACTTC. It codes for CASSIEGALAKNIQYF. The V gene is TRBV19, the J gene TRBJ2-4; the match to TRBD1 covers 7 bases. CDR3 length: 16 residues. The V gene end was trimmed by 3 bases and the J gene end by 0 bases; junction bases not matched to a gene: 5. In germline, CDR1 is LNHDA, CDR2 SQIVND (reference sequence).

CDR3 region: CASSRQGAFSEAFF. In DNA, the CDR3 is TGTGCCAGCAGTCGCCAGGGGGCGTTCTCTGAAGCTTTCTTT. The J gene is TRBJ1-1, the V gene TRBV6-5, with 8 bases aligning to TRBD1. J gave up 6 bases and V 5 bases, and 8 bases lay outside the gene matches. This CDR3 spans 14 amino acids. Germline CDR1 and CDR2: MNHEY and SVGAGI.

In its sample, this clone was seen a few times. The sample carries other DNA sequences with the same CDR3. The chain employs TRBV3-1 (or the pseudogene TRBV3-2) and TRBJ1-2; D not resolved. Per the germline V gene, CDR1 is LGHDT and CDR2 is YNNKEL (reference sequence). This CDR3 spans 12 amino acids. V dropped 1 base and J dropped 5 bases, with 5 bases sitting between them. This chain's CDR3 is CASSQGRYGYTF. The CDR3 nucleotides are TGTGCCAGCAGCCAAGGGCGGTATGGCTACACCTTC.

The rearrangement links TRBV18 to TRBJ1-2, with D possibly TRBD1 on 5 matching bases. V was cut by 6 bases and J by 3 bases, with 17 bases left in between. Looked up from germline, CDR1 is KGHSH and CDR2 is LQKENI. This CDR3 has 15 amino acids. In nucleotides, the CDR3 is TGTGCCAGCTCCGAAAACGGGGGTCTTGACTATGGCTACACCTTC. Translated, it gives CASSENGGLDYGYTF.